This T cell receptor beta chain derives from a study of T cells in Graves' hyperthyroidism and ophthalmopathy. This clonotype was seen repeatedly, ten times or more. The germline CDR1 and CDR2 sequences are SNHLY and FYNNEI. CDR3 length equals 14 residues. V was clipped by 8 bases and J by 4 bases; unmatched bases: 9. RNA transcripts provided the source from which TCR beta CDR3 regions were amplified. HTBI primers were employed in a first-round RT-PCR of the TCR CDR3. TCRdb processed the multiplex PCR reads anew with MiXCR; each CDR3 protein has one entry. The profile shows 750,000 to 900,000 distinct CDR3 sequences, 35% to 40% of them singletons.

This sequence joins TRBV2 and TRBJ2-7, with 9 nucleotides matching TRBD1. The sequence derives from a young man with Graves' hyperthyroidism. Sample: blood. CDR3 residues: CASLGGDRVYEQYF. As DNA, the CDR3 is TGTGCCAGCCTGGGAGGGGACAGGGTTTACGAGCAGTACTTC.